This entry is about one TCR beta chain. Its target is not known. The CDR3 contains 14 residues. The V end lost 4 bases, the J end lost 5 bases, and 15 bases lay between the germline ends. From germline, CDR1 is SGHRS and CDR2 YFSETQ. This sample is drawn from a study of T cells in narcolepsy. Study observations and caveats: HCRT-specific and TRIB2-specific autoreactive clonotypes appeared among same-patient CSF and blood CD4+ clonotypes. Autoreactive clonotypes reportedly recurred in blood of same and different patients, not controls. In some patient and control memory CD4+ samples, autoreactive clones were absent.

Measured with immunoSEQ multiplex PCR; TCRdb has only the in-frame clones, and not every one. The sample records fewer than 35,000 clones, around 86% being singletons. Specimen: CD45RA- memory CD4+ T cells from PBMCs. This receptor was taken from a human donor with narcolepsy. The chain is built from TRBV5-1 and TRBJ2-5, with D possibly being TRBD2 (6 bases). DNA for the CDR3: TGCGCCAGCAGCCCCCTCGGGCGGGGTGAGACCCAGTACTTC. Translated, it gives CASSPLGRGETQYF.